This entry describes one T cell receptor beta chain. The target antigen is unknown. TCR beta VDJ and CDR3 profiling used genomic DNA as template. TCRdb reanalysed the reads using MiXCR and keeps one entry per CDR3 protein. This table holds approximately 260,000 distinct CDR3 sequences, roughly 82% found once. This entry comes from a study of CD8+CD57+ T cells in acquired aplastic anemia. Study-level information: The average for DNA from sorted CD4+ and CD8+ cells was about 2.9 ug. Whole-study findings and limits: Overlapping CD8+ CDR3 repertoires of patients and controls contained about 27 shared sequences.

Germline loops: CDR1 SGHTA, CDR2 FQGNSA. V lost 1 base and J lost 1; bases outside the gene matches: 6. CDR3 size: 19 residues. Patients included in sequencing had previously demonstrated CD8+CD57+ cell expansion by flow cytometry. Everyone among the patients had severe acquired aplastic anemia. Patients were treatment-naive when blood was sampled. This receptor was identified in a human donor with aplastic anemia. The sequenced sample was sorted CD4+, CD8+, or CD8+CD57+ T cells (not recorded which) from PBMCs. The chain is built from TRBV7-2 and TRBJ2-5; TRBD2 matches at 16 bases. CDR3 coding DNA: TGTGCCAGCAGCTTAGACCCGGGACTAGCGGGAGGGGCCCAAGAGACCCAGTACTTC. It translates to CASSLDPGLAGGAQETQYF.